This T cell receptor (beta chain) was observed in a study of blood T cells in healthy people across ages. General study results and limits: In long-lived donors, naive CD4+ cell counts and diversity exceeded those of aged donors.

Together with a sample-barcoded 5' primer, a J-beta primer mix was included in a second PCR lasting about 6 to 12 cycles. A 12-random-nucleotide template-switch adaptor tagged each cDNA molecule. TCRdb reprocessed the 5' RACE reads with MiXCR, giving one entry per CDR3 protein. The sample shows 1.4 million or so distinct CDR3 sequences, approximately 43% of them seen only once. The CDR3 has 15 amino acids. Trimming removed 0 bases at V and 1 base at J, with 9 bases between. Germline V CDR1 and CDR2: MNHEY, SMNVEV (reference sequence). For this clonotype: Its antigen remains unidentified.

The specimen sequenced was blood. The receptor comes from a woman aged 18-29 years in good health. The rearrangement links TRBV27 to TRBJ1-1; D gene unclear. CDR3 coding DNA: TGTGCCAGCAGTTTATCGCGCAGGCAGAACACTGAAGCTTTCTTT. This translates into CASSLSRRQNTEAFF.